The rows below give T cell receptor beta chains drawn from one sample of a study of T cell responses to AZD1222 COVID-19 vaccine. Repertoires were generated with immunoSEQ multiplex PCR, while TCRdb's copy carries only in-frame clones and drops some. This sample has about 130,000 clones, with approximately 91% found just once. The source material was peripheral blood, sampled 28 days after the second AZD1222 dose. Receptors were obtained from an adult who received the AZD1222 COVID-19 vaccine. The CDR3 runs from the conserved cysteine through the conserved F or W. D genes are given only for firm matches. For some rows the clone size is stated as once, few or many, or as a class when expanded; others skip it.

v_gene,j_gene,d_gene,abundance,CDR3aa,CDR3nt
TRBV7-9,TRBJ2-7,.,.,CASSGRQYNQDYEQYF,TGTGCCAGCAGCGGGCGACAGTATAATCAAGACTACGAGCAGTACTTC
TRBV10-3,TRBJ2-7,.,.,CAISMQVAYEQYF,TGTGCCATCTCCATGCAGGTTGCCTACGAGCAGTACTTC
TRBV2,TRBJ2-1,.,.,CASCQGVREQFF,TGTGCCAGCTGCCAAGGGGTTCGAGAGCAGTTCTTC
TRBV7-3,TRBJ2-1,.,.,CASSLSNGNEQFF,TGTGCCAGCAGCCTAAGCAACGGCAATGAGCAGTTCTTC
TRBV5-5,TRBJ2-3,TRBD1,once,CASSLGDRSTDTQYF,TGTGCCAGCAGCTTGGGGGACAGAAGCACAGATACGCAGTATTTT
TRBV20-1,TRBJ2-1,.,.,CSASQGGHPFF,TGCAGTGCTAGTCAGGGGGGTCATCCGTTCTTC
TRBV18,TRBJ1-2,TRBD1,.,CASSPDRGGYTF,TGTGCCAGCTCACCTGACAGGGGAGGCTACACCTTC
TRBV7-2,TRBJ2-7,.,.,CASSLKKSPYEQYF,TGTGCCAGCAGCCTAAAGAAGTCCCCCTACGAGCAGTACTTC
TRBV5-1,TRBJ1-1,.,once,CASRGQMNTEAFF,TGCGCCAGCAGGGGGCAAATGAACACTGAAGCTTTCTTT
TRBV14,TRBJ1-6,.,.,CASSQDRDASSYNSPLHF,TGTGCCAGCAGCCAAGATCGGGACGCGAGCTCCTATAATTCACCCCTCCACTTT
TRBV19,TRBJ2-2,TRBD2,.,CASSIPSGRAGTGELFF,TGTGCCAGTAGTATCCCTAGCGGGAGGGCCGGCACCGGGGAGCTGTTTTTT
TRBV5-4,TRBJ2-1,TRBD1,.,CASSKGQGAYNEQFF,TGTGCCAGCAGCAAGGGACAGGGGGCATACAATGAGCAGTTCTTC
TRBV10-3,TRBJ2-7,.,.,CAISESSGAGGPYEQYF,TGTGCCATCAGTGAGTCGAGTGGGGCCGGGGGACCCTACGAGCAGTACTTC
TRBV2,TRBJ1-3,.,.,CASSERVGNTIYF,TGTGCCAGCAGTGAGAGGGTGGGAAACACCATATATTTT
TRBV5-6,TRBJ1-2,TRBD1,.,CASSYSGTDIYGYTF,TGTGCCAGCAGCTACTCCGGGACAGACATTTATGGCTACACCTTC
TRBV24-1,TRBJ1-2,.,.,CATSEPSGGYTF,TGTGCCACCAGTGAGCCGTCAGGAGGCTACACCTTC
TRBV7-9,TRBJ1-2,TRBD1,.,CASSPLGLEGAMGYTF,TGTGCCAGCAGCCCCCTGGGGTTGGAGGGGGCGATGGGCTACACCTTC